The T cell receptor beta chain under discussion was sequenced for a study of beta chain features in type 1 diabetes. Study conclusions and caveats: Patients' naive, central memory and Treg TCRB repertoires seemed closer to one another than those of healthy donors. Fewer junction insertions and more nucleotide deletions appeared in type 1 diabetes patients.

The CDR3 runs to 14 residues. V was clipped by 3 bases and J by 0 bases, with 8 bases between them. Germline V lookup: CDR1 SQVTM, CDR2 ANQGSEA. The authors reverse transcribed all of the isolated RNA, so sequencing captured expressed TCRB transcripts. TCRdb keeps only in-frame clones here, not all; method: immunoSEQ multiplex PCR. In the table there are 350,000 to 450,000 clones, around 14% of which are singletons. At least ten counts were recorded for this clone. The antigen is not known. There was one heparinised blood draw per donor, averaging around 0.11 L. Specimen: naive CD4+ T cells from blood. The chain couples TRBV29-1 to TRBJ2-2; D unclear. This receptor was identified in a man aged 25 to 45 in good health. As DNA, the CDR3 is TGCAGCGTTGAGAGGTCCCCGAACACCGGGGAGCTGTTTTTT. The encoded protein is CSVERSPNTGELFF.